This T cell receptor beta chain was identified during a study of molecular identifiers for immune sequencing clone quantification. TCRdb itself ran the PCR reads through MiXCR, one entry per CDR3 protein. Of over 85,000 distinct CDR3 sequences listed, roughly 23% are singletons. V lost 4 bases and J lost 3; bases outside the gene matches: 16. The germline gives CDR1 SGHNT, CDR2 YYREEE (reference sequence). The CDR3 extends over 19 amino acids. This clonotype was seen ten or more times. The source is a human donor in good health. Some libraries in this study had Jurkat cell RNA spiked in. What was sequenced was naive CD8+ T cells from blood, with Jurkat cell RNA spiked in. The subset: FACS-sorted CD8+CD4-CCR7+CD45RA+ naive T cells. The chain carries TRBV5-4 and TRBJ2-3; 11 bases line up with TRBD2. This chain's CDR3 is CASSPDFSGGADGTDTQYF. The CDR3 nucleotides are TGTGCCAGCAGCCCAGACTTTAGCGGGGGGGCTGACGGGACAGATACGCAGTATTTT.